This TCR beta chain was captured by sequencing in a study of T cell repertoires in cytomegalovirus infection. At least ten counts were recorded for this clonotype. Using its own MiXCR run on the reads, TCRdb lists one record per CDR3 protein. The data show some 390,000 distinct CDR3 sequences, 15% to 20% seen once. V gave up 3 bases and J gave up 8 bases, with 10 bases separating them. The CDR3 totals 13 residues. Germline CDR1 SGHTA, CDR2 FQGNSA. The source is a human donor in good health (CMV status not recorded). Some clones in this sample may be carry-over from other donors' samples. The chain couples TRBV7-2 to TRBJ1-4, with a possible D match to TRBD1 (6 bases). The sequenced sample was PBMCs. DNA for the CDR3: TGTGCCAGCAGCTTGGCGAGGGGGGAAAAACTGTTTTTT. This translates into CASSLARGEKLFF.